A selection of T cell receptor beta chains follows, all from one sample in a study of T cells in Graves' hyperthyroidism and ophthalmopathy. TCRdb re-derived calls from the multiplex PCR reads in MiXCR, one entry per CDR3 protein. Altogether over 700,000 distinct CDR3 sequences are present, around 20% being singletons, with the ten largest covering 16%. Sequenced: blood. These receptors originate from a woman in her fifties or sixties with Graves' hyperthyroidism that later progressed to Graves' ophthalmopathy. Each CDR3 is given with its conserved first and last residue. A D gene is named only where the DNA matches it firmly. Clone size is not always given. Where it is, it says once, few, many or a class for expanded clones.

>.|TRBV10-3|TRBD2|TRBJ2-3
CAISDDTSVISDTQYF
TGTGCCATCAGTGATGATACTAGCGTTATTTCAGATACGCAGTATTTT
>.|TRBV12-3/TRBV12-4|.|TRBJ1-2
CASSTRGAHYGYTF
TGTGCCAGCAGCACCCGAGGGGCCCACTATGGCTACACCTTC
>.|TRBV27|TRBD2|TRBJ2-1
CASSLYGGGAYNEQFF
TGTGCCAGCAGTTTGTATGGCGGGGGGGCTTACAATGAGCAGTTCTTC
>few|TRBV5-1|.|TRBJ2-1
CASSLVGGGNNEQLF
.
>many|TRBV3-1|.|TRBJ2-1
CASSQSWGDNEQFF
TGTGCCAGCAGCCAGTCTTGGGGGGACAATGAGCAGTTCTTC
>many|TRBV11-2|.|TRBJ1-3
CASTPLRGNTIYF
TGTGCCAGCACCCCGCTCCGGGGAAACACCATATATTTT
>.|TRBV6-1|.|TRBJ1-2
CASSEESAGNYGYTF
TGTGCCAGCAGTGAAGAGTCGGCCGGGAACTATGGCTACACCTTC
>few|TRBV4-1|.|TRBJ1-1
CASSHPAQGSEAFF
TGCGCCAGCAGCCACCCTGCCCAGGGGTCTGAAGCTTTCTTT
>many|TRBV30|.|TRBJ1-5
CAWSLDRSNQPQHF
TGTGCCTGGAGTTTGGACAGATCCAATCAGCCCCAGCATTTT
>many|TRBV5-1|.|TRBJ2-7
CASRWSATYEQYF
TGCGCCAGCAGGTGGTCAGCAACCTACGAGCAGTACTTC
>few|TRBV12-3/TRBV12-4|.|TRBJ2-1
CASSLYMRGLNNEQFF
TGTGCCAGCAGCTTATACATGAGGGGGTTGAACAATGAGCAGTTCTTC
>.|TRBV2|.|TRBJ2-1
CASRTRDRTYNEQFF
TGTGCCAGCAGGACCCGGGACCGTACGTACAATGAGCAGTTCTTC
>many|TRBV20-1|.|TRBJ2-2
CSARAWGLLNTGELFF
TGCAGTGCTAGAGCTTGGGGACTTTTGAACACCGGGGAGCTGTTTTTT
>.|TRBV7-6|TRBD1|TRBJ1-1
CASRATGVSTEAFF
TGTGCCAGCAGAGCTACAGGGGTAAGCACTGAAGCTTTCTTT
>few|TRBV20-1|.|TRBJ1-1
CSAREGVLNSKAFF
TGCAGTGCTAGGGAGGGGGTTCTGAACTCTAAAGCTTTCTTT
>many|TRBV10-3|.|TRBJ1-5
CAISEAGGNQPQHF
TGTGCCATCAGTGAGGCGGGGGGAAATCAGCCCCAGCATTTT
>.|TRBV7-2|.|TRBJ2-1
CASSLALSGSGQFF
TGTGCCAGCAGCTTAGCGCTAAGCGGGTCCGGGCAGTTCTTC
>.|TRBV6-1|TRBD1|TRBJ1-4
CASCLRQGYEKLFF
TGTGCCAGCTGCTTGAGACAGGGTTATGAAAAACTGTTTTTT
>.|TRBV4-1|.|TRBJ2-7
CASSQVGRLHGQYF
TGCGCCAGCAGCCAAGTAGGGAGGCTCCACGGGCAGTACTTC
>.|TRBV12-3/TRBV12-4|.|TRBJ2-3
CASSNGGLAFTDTQYF
TGTGCCAGCAGTAACGGTGGGCTAGCTTTCACAGATACGCAGTATTTT
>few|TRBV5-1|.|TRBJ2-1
CASSLGTPAPNEQFF
TGCGCCAGCAGCCTCGGGACTCCGGCCCCCAATGAGCAGTTCTTC
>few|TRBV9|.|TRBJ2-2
CASSVRGFPGELFF
TGTGCCAGCAGCGTCCGGGGTTTCCCCGGGGAGCTGTTTTTT
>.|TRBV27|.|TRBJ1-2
CASSLMAGNRYTF
TGTGCCAGCAGTTTAATGGCTGGTAATCGCTACACCTTC
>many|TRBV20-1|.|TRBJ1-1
CSARDLVRGDTEAFF
TGCAGTGCTAGAGATCTTGTCAGGGGAGACACTGAAGCTTTCTTT
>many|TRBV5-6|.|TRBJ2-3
CASSPYYSTDTQYF
TGTGCCAGCAGCCCCTACTATAGCACAGATACGCAGTATTTT
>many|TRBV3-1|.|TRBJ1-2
CASSQGGNYGYTF
TGTGCCAGCAGCCAGGGTGGTAACTATGGCTACACCTTC
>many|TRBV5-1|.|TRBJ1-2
CASSNDPPTHGYTF
TGCGCCAGCAGCAATGACCCCCCCACTCATGGCTACACCTTC
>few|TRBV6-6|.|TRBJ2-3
CASSYGTGFGDTQYF
TGTGCCAGCAGTTACGGTACAGGGTTCGGAGATACGCAGTATTTT
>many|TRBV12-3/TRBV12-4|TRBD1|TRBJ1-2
CASSRDRGNYGYTF
TGTGCCAGCAGCCGGGACAGGGGGAACTATGGCTACACCTTC
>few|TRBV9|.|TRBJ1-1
CASSSEQGLLNTEAFF
TGTGCCAGCAGCTCAGAACAGGGACTGCTGAACACTGAAGCTTTCTTT
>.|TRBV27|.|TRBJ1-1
CASSLGGGAPTTEAFF
TGTGCCAGCAGTTTAGGGGGGGGGGCCCCAACAACTGAAGCTTTCTTT
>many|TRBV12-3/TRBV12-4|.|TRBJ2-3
CASSLAGLSTDTQYF
TGTGCCAGCAGTTTAGCGGGGCTTAGCACAGATACGCAGTATTTT
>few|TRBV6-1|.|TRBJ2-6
CASRRASGANVLTF
TGTGCCAGCAGGAGGGCGTCAGGGGCCAACGTCCTGACTTTC
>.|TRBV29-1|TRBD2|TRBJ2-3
CSVDRGGVNTDTQYF
TGCAGCGTTGACCGGGGGGGGGTAAACACAGATACGCAGTATTTT
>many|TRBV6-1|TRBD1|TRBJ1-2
CASSPGGVYGYTF
TGTGCCAGCAGTCCAGGGGGAGTCTATGGCTACACCTTC
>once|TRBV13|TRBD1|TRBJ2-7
CASSLVTRGQGTYEQYF
TGTGCCAGCAGCTTAGTGACCCGGGGACAGGGCACCTACGAGCAGTACTTC
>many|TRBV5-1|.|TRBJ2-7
CASRQDSYEQYF
TGCGCCAGCAGACAAGATTCCTACGAGCAGTACTTC
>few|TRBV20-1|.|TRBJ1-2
CSAPDRKNYGYTF
TGCAGTGCTCCGGACAGAAAGAACTATGGCTACACCTTC
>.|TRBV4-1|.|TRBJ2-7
CASSQENQRSSYEQYF
TGCGCCAGCAGCCAAGAGAACCAGAGGAGCTCCTACGAGCAGTACTTC
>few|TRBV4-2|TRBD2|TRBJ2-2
CASSQLGTSVESDTGELFF
TGTGCCAGCAGCCAGCTCGGGACTAGCGTGGAATCGGACACCGGGGAGCTGTTTTTT
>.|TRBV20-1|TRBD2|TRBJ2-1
CSADRGGGLSDEQFF
TGCAGTGCTGACCGGGGCGGGGGGTTGAGTGATGAGCAGTTCTTC
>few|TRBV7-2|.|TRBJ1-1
CASSLVLGRMNTEAFF
TGTGCCAGCAGCTTAGTCTTAGGCAGGATGAACACTGAAGCTTTCTTT
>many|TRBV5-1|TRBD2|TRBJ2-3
CASSSGGVTDTQYF
TGCGCCAGCAGTTCGGGGGGAGTCACAGATACGCAGTATTTT